A single sample is the source of the 6 T cell receptor beta chains below, sequenced in a study of T cells after somatic rescue of genetic block. The protocol was immunoSEQ multiplex PCR, while the TCRdb copy is restricted to in-frame clones and leaves out a portion. The sample contains around 67,000 clones, about 92% of which appear only once. Sequenced material: peripheral blood mononuclear cells (PBMCs). Receptor source: a man aged 35 to 55.

The chain employs TRBV4-1 and TRBJ1-1; 11 nucleotides line up with TRBD1. Unmatched junction bases numbered 7, after V lost 4 bases and J lost 3 bases. This CDR3 has 16 amino acids. From germline, CDR1 is MGHRA and CDR2 YSYEKL. The CDR3 spells CASSPRTGGMYTEAFF. In nucleotides, the CDR3 is TGCGCCAGCAGCCCCCGGACAGGGGGCATGTACACTGAAGCTTTCTTT.

As concerns this clone: Mismatch with germline at one junction end may stem from a read error. The CDR3 DNA is TGTGCCAGTAGTATAGAGTTATGGGGTGTTGATTCTTTT. Protein: CASSIELWGVDSF. The chain combines TRBV19 with TRBJ1-4, with no clear D. Germline V lookup: CDR1 LNHDA, CDR2 SQIVND (reference sequence). The CDR3 runs to 13 residues.

The chain recombines TRBV11-2 with TRBJ2-1; TRBD2 agrees at 9 bases. V lost 3 bases to trimming and J lost 5 bases; unmatched junction nucleotides: 5. The CDR3 loop spans 15 amino acids. In germline, CDR1 is SGHAT, CDR2 FQNNGV. CDR3 coding DNA: TGTGCCAGCAGCTTCCGGACTAGCGAGAACAATGAGCAGTTCTTC. It is translated as CASSFRTSENNEQFF.

This chain joins TRBV5-3 and TRBJ1-6; D uncertain. TRBV5-3 is known as an ORF, though its function is uncertain. The germline V and J ends were trimmed by 10 bases and 7 bases, with 6 bases remaining between them. This CDR3 has 10 amino acids. CDR3 region: CAGRNSPLHF. The CDR3 bases are TGTGCCGGACGGAATTCACCCCTCCACTTT.

The chain joins TRBV4-2 to TRBJ1-2; D remains unclear. Trimming took off 0 bases at V and 3 bases at J, with 11 bases between the two ends. From germline, CDR1 is LGHNA and CDR2 YNFKEQ. The CDR3 is 15 amino acids. In DNA form, the CDR3 reads TGTGCCAGCAGCCAAGATCTAAGGAGTTACTATGGCTACACCTTC. This encodes CASSQDLRSYYGYTF.

This chain links TRBV18 with TRBJ1-2; D gene uncertain. The germline CDR1 and CDR2 sequences are KGHSH and LQKENI. V was shortened by 2 bases and J by 3 bases, with 13 bases between the two germline ends. The CDR3 contains 15 residues. Here the CDR3 reads CASSPAEGGYYGYTF. DNA of the CDR3: TGTGCCAGCTCACCAGCCGAGGGTGGGTACTATGGCTACACCTTC. Full variable domain (outside the CDR3, taken from reference TRBV18 and TRBJ1-2): NAGVMQNPRHLVRRRGQEARLRCSPMKGHSHVYWYRQLPEEGLKFMVYLQKENIIDESGMPKERFSAEFPKEGPSILRIQQVVRGDSAAYFCASSPAEGGYYGYTFGSGTRLTVV.